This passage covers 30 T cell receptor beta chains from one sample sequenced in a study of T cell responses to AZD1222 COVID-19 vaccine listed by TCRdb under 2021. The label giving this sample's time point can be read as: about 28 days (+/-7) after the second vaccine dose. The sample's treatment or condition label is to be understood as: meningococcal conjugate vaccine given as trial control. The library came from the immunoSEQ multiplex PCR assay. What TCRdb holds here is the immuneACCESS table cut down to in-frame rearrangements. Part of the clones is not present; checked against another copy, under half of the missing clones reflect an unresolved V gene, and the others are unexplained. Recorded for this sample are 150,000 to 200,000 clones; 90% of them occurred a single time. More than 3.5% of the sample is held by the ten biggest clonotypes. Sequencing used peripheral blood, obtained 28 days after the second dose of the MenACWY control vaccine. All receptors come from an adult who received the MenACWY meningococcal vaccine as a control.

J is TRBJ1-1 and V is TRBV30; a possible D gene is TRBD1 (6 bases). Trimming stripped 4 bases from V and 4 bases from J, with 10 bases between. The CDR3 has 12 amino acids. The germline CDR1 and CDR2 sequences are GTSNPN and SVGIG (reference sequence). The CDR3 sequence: CAWTGGSTEAFF. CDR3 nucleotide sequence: TGTGCCTGGACGGGGGGCTCCACTGAAGCTTTCTTT.

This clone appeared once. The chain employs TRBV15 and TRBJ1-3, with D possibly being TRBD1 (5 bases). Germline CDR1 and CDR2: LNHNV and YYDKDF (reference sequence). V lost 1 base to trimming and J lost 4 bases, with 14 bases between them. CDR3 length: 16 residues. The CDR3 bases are TGTGCCACCAGCAGAGTCTACGGGCAGGGAGGAAACACCATATATTTT. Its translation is CATSRVYGQGGNTIYF.

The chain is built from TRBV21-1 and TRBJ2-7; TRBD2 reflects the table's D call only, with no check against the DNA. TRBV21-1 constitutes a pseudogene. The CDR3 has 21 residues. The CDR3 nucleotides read TGTGCCAGCAGCAAGGAGATTGTAGCACGCCTACTCAGCGGGAGTGTCTACGAGCAGTACTTC. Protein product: CASSKEIVARLLSGSVYEQYF.

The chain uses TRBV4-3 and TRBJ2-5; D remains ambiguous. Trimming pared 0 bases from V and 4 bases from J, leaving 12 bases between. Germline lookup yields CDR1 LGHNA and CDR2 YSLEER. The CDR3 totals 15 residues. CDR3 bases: TGCGCCAGCAGCCAAGAGGGTGGATTGGGAGAGACCCAGTACTTC. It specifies CASSQEGGLGETQYF.

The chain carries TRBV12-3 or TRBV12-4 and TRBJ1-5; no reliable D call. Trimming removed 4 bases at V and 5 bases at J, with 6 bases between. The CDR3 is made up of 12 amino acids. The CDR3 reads CASSYRDQPQHF. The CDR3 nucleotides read TGTGCCAGCAGTTATCGGGATCAGCCCCAGCATTTT.

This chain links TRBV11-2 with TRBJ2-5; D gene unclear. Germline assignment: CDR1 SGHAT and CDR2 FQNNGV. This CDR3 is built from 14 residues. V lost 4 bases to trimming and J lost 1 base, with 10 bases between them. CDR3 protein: CASSYQVLQETQYF. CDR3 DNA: TGTGCCAGCAGCTACCAAGTGCTCCAAGAGACCCAGTACTTC.

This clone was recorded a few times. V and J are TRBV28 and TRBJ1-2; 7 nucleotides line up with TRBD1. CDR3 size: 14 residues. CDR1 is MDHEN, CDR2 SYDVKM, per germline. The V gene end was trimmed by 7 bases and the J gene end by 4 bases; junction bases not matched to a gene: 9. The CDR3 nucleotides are TGTGCCAGCACCCTCAGGGGGATAACCTATGGCTACACCTTC. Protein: CASTLRGITYGYTF.

The chain's CDR3 is CASSEFRGTSRGANVLTF. DNA for the CDR3: TGCGCCAGCAGTGAGTTCAGGGGCACCTCGAGGGGGGCCAACGTCCTGACTTTC. V is TRBV10-2 and J is TRBJ2-6; the D gene is possibly TRBD1 (6 bases). Germline CDR1 reads WSHSY; CDR2 reads SAAADI. Trimming removed 1 base at V and 4 bases at J, with 17 bases between. The CDR3 runs 18 residues.

CDR3 residues: CASTRSGSTDTQYF. Written as DNA, the CDR3 is TGTGCCAGCACCCGCAGCGGGAGCACAGATACGCAGTATTTT. J is TRBJ2-3 and V is TRBV7-3, with D possibly TRBD2 on 6 matching bases. Germline values: CDR1 SGHTA, CDR2 FQGTGA. The CDR3 runs 14 residues. V lost 7 bases to trimming and J lost 0 bases, with 11 bases between them. Looking up the rest from reference TRBV7-3 and TRBJ2-3 gives the full variable domain: GAGVSQTPSNKVTEKGKYVELRCDPISGHTALYWYRQSLGQGPEFLIYFQGTGAADDSGLPNDRFFAVRPEGSVSTLKIQRTERGDSAVYLCASTRSGSTDTQYFGPGTRLTVL.

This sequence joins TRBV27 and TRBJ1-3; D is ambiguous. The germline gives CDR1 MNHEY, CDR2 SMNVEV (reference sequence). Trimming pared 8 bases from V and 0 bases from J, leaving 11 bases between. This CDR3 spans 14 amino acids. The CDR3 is CASQDARSGNTIYF. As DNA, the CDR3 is TGTGCCAGCCAAGACGCTCGCTCTGGAAACACCATATATTTT.

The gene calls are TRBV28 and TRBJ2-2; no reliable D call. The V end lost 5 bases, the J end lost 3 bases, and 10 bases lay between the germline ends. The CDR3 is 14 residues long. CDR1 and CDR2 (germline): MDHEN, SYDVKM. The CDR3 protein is CASSPDDDTGELFF. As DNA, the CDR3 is TGTGCCAGCAGTCCGGACGACGACACCGGGGAGCTGTTTTTT.

CDR3 protein: CASSLGLGAYEQYF. CDR3 coding DNA: TGTGCCAGCAGCCTCGGACTAGGAGCCTACGAGCAGTACTTC. The J gene is TRBJ2-7, the V gene TRBV27; 7 bases fit TRBD2. V dropped 6 bases and J dropped 2; count of bases not matched to a gene: 7. Germline CDR1 is MNHEY and CDR2 is SMNVEV (reference sequence). CDR3 length equals 14 residues.

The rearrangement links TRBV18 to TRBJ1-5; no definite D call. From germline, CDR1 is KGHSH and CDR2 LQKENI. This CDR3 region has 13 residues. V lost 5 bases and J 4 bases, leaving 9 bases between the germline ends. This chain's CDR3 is CASSTDSNQPQHF. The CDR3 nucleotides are TGTGCCAGCTCAACAGACTCTAATCAGCCCCAGCATTTT.

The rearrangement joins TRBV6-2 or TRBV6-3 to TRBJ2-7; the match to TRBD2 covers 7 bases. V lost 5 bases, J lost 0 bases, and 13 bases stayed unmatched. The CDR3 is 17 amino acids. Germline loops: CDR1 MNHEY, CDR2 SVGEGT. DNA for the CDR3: TGTGCCAGCAGTGTTCTTTTCTCCAGCGGGGCCTCCTACGAGCAGTACTTC. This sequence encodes CASSVLFSSGASYEQYF.

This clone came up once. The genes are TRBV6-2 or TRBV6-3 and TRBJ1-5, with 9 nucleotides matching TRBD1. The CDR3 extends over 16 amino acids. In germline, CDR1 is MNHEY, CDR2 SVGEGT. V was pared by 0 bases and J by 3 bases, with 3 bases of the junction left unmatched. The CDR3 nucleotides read TGTGCCAGCAGTTACTCGACAGGGGGATTCAATCAGCCCCAGCATTTT. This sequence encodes CASSYSTGGFNQPQHF.

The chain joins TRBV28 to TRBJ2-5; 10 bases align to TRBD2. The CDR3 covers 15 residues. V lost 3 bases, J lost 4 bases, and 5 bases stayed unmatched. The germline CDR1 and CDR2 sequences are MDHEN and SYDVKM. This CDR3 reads CASSFPLAGVETQYF. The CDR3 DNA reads TGTGCCAGCAGTTTCCCCCTAGCGGGGGTAGAGACCCAGTACTTC.

CDR3 nucleotide sequence: TGTGCCAGCAGATACCCCGGGGGGGCAACTGAAGCTTTCTTT. Residues: CASRYPGGATEAFF. The rearrangement uses TRBV28 and TRBJ1-1, with D perhaps matching TRBD1 (6 bases). The CDR3 extends over 14 amino acids. CDR1 is MDHEN, CDR2 SYDVKM, per germline. Trimming stripped 6 bases from V and 5 bases from J, with 16 bases between.

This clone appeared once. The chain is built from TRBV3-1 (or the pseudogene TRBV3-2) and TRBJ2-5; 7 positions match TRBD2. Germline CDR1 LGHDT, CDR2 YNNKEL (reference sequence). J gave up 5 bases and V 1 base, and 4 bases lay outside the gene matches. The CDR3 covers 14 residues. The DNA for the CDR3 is TGTGCCAGCAGCCAAGGCGGGAGATGGGAGACCCAGTACTTC. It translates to CASSQGGRWETQYF.

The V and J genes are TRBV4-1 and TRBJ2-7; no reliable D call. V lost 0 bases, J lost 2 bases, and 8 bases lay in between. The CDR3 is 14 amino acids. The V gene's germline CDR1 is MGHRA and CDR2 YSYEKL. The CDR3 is CASSQDPVPYEQYF. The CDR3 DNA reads TGCGCCAGCAGCCAAGATCCTGTCCCCTACGAGCAGTACTTC.

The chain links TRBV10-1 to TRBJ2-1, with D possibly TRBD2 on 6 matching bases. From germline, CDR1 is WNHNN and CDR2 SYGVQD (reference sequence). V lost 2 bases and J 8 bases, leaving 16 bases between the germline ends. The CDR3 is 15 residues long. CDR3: CASSEVLGGKDEQFF. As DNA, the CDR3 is TGCGCCAGCAGTGAGGTTTTAGGAGGGAAGGATGAGCAGTTCTTC.

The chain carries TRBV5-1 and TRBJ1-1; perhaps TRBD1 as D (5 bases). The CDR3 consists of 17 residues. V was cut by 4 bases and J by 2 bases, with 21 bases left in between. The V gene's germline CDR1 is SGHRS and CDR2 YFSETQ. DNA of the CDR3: TGCGCCAGCAGCCCCCTTGATGGGGCCACCCTAAACACTGAAGCTTTCTTT. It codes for CASSPLDGATLNTEAFF.

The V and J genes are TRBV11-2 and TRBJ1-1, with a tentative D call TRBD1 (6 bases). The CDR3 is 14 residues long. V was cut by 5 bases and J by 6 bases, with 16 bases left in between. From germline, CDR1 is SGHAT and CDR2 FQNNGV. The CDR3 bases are TGTGCCAGCAGCATTCCGCCGGGACAACCTGAAGCTTTCTTT. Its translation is CASSIPPGQPEAFF.

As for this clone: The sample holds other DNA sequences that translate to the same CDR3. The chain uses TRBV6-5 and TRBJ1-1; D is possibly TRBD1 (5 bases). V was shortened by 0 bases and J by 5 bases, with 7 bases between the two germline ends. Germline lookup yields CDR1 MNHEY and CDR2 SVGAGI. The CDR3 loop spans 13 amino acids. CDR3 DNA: TGTGCCAGCAGTTACTCGGGGGGGACTGAAGCTTTCTTT. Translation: CASSYSGGTEAFF.

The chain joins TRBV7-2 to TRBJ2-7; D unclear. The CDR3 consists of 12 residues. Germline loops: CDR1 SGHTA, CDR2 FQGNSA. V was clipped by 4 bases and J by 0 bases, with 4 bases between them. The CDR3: CASSSSSYEQYF. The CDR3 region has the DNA TGTGCCAGCAGCTCTAGCTCCTACGAGCAGTACTTC.

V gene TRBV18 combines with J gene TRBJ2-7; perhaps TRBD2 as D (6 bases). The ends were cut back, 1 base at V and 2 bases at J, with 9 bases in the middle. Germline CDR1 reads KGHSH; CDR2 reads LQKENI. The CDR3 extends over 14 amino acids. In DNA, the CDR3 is TGTGCCAGCTCACCACTCGGAGGGGCCTACGAGCAGTACTTC. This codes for CASSPLGGAYEQYF.

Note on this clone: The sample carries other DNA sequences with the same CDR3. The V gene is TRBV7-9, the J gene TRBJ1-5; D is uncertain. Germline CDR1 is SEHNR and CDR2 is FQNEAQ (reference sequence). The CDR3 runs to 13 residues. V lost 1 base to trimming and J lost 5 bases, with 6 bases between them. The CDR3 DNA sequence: TGTGCCAGCAGCTTAGGGTCTTATCAGCCCCAGCATTTT. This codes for CASSLGSYQPQHF. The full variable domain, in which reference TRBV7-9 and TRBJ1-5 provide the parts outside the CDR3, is DTGVSQNPRHKITKRGQNVTFRCDPISEHNRLYWYRQTLGQGPEFLTYFQNEAQLEKSRLLSDRFSAERPKGSFSTLEIQRTEQGDSAMYLCASSLGSYQPQHFGDGTRLSIL.

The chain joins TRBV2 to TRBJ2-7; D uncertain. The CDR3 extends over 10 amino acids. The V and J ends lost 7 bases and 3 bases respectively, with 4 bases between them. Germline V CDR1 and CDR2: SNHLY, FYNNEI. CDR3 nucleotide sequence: TGTGCCAGCACAAGCTACGAGCAGTACTTC. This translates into CASTSYEQYF.

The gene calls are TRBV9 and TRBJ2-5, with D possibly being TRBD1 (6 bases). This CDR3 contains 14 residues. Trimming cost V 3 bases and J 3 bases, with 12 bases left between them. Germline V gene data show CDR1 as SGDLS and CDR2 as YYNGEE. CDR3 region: CASSARGIEETQYF. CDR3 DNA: TGTGCCAGCAGCGCAAGGGGGATTGAAGAGACCCAGTACTTC.

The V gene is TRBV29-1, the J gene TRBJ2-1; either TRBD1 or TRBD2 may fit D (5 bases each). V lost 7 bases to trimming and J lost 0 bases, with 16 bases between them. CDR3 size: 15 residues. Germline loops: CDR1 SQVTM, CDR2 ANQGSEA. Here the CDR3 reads CSAWGTAGSYNEQFF. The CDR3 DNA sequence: TGCAGCGCCTGGGGGACGGCCGGCTCCTACAATGAGCAGTTCTTC.

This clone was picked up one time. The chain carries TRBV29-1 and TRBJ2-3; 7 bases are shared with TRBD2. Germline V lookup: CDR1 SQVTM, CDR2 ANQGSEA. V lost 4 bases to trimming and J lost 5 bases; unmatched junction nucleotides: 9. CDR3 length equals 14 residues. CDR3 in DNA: TGCAGCGTTGTCCTCGGGACTACAGTAGATACGCAGTATTTT. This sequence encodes CSVVLGTTVDTQYF.